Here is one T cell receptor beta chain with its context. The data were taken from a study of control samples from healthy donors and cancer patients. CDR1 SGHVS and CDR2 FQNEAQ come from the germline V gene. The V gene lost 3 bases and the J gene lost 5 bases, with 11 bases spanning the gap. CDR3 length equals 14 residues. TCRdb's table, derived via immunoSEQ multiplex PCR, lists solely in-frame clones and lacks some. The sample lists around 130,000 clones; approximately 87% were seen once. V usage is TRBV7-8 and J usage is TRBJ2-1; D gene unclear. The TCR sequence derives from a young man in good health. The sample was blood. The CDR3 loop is CASSLDSRNNEQFF. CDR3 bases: TGTGCCAGCAGCTTGGATAGCAGGAACAATGAGCAGTTCTTC.